Presented here are 8 T cell receptor beta chains from one specimen sequenced in a study of T cells after yellow fever vaccination. TCRdb redid the calling of the 5' RACE reads with MiXCR, one entry per CDR3 protein. Among about 320,000 distinct CDR3 sequences, 3.5% to 4.5% were seen once, and the ten largest hold just under 20%. Sequenced material: PBMCs, taken 15 days after the yellow fever booster vaccination. The source is a man in his late teens or twenties who received the YFV17D yellow fever vaccine.

This clonotype turned up a few times. The V call is TRBV13, the J call TRBJ2-5; weak D call: TRBD2 (5 bases). CDR3 size: 12 residues. Looked up from germline, CDR1 is PRHDT and CDR2 is FYEKMQ (reference sequence). V shed 5 bases and J shed 7 bases, with 11 bases lying between them. This CDR3 is CASSRGSGTQYF. For the CDR3, the DNA is TGTGCCAGCAGCCGCGGGTCTGGGACCCAGTACTTC.

This clonotype was detected ten times or more. The V and J genes are TRBV12-3 or TRBV12-4 and TRBJ2-7; TRBD1 agrees at 9 bases. V trimming: 4 bases; J trimming: 4 bases; junction bases outside the gene matches: 11. This CDR3 contains 16 residues. CDR3 in DNA: TGTGCCAGCAGTTCTGGAGAGGGACAGGGATCGTACGAGCAGTACTTC. Its protein is CASSSGEGQGSYEQYF.

Many counts were recorded for this clonotype. V usage is TRBV20-1 and J usage is TRBJ2-3; D gene ambiguous. The CDR3 loop spans 14 amino acids. CDR1 is DFQATT, CDR2 SNEGSKA, per germline (reference sequence). V lost 0 bases and J lost 0, with 7 bases in between. CDR3 bases: TGCAGTGCTAGAGACCCAGCCAGCACAGATACGCAGTATTTT. Translation gives CSARDPASTDTQYF.

Many counts were recorded for this clonotype. V and J are TRBV7-9 and TRBJ2-2; TRBD2 agrees at 8 bases. The CDR3 has 15 amino acids. Unmatched junction bases numbered 6, after V lost 8 bases and J lost 1 base. The germline gives CDR1 SEHNR, CDR2 FQNEAQ (reference sequence). CDR3 DNA sequence: TGTGCCAGCGGCCGGACTAGCCTGAACACCGGGGAGCTGTTTTTT. Residues: CASGRTSLNTGELFF. Together with reference TRBV7-9 and TRBJ2-2, the CDR3 gives the full variable domain: DTGVSQNPRHKITKRGQNVTFRCDPISEHNRLYWYRQTLGQGPEFLTYFQNEAQLEKSRLLSDRFSAERPKGSFSTLEIQRTEQGDSAMYLCASGRTSLNTGELFFGEGSRLTVL.

This clonotype was seen many times. This chain uses TRBV7-8 with TRBJ2-5; D perhaps matches TRBD2 (6 bases). V lost 5 bases to trimming and J lost 3 bases, with 16 bases between them. The CDR3 runs to 15 residues. Germline CDR1 reads SGHVS; CDR2 reads FQNEAQ. In DNA, the CDR3 is TGTGCCAGCAGCGGCGGGACTGCTCGGGAAGAGACCCAGTACTTC. It yields the protein CASSGGTAREETQYF. The variable domain in full, completed from reference TRBV7-8 and TRBJ2-5, reads GAGVSQSPRYKVAKRGQDVALRCDPISGHVSLFWYQQALGQGPEFLTYFQNEAQLDKSGLPSDRFFAERPEGSVSTLKIQRTQQEDSAVYLCASSGGTAREETQYFGPGTRLLVL.

This clonotype was observed many times. The CDR3 coding sequence is TGTGCCATGACTGGCGGGGGCCACTACAATGAGCAGTTCTTC. Protein sequence: CAMTGGGHYNEQFF. The chain uses TRBV7-2 and TRBJ2-1; maybe TRBD2 (7 bases). The CDR3 length is 14 residues. Trimming took 10 bases from V and 3 from J, leaving 16 bases between them. CDR1 and CDR2 from the germline V gene are SGHTA and FQGNSA.

The sample holds a few counts of this clonotype. This sequence joins TRBV5-5 and TRBJ2-1; unclear D gene. CDR1 is SGHKS and CDR2 is YYEKEE in the germline V gene (reference sequence). V was shortened by 3 bases and J by 4 bases, with 11 bases between the two germline ends. CDR3 length equals 14 residues. CDR3 sequence (DNA): TGTGCCAGCAGCTCCCCTGGGCGTTACAATGAGCAGTTCTTC. Encoded protein: CASSSPGRYNEQFF.

This clonotype came up many times. The V call is TRBV29-1, the J call TRBJ2-2, with TRBD2 identical over 16 bases. Germline CDR1 is SQVTM and CDR2 is ANQGSEA. Trimming took 6 bases from V and 8 from J; bases not matched to a gene: 12. The length of the CDR3 is 17 residues. The CDR3 region is CSVDGTSGGVPDGELFF. CDR3 nucleotide sequence: TGCAGCGTCGATGGGACTAGCGGGGGGGTGCCCGATGGGGAGCTGTTTTTT.